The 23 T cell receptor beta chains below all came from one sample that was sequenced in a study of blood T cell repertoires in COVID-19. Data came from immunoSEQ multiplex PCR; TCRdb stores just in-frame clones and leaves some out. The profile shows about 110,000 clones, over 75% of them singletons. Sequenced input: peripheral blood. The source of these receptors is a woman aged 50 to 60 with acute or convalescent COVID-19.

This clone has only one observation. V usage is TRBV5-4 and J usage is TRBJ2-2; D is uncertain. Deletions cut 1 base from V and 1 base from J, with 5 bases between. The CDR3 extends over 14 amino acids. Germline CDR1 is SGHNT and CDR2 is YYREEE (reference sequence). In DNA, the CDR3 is TGTGCCAGCAGCTTGAACAGGAACACCGGGGAGCTGTTTTTT. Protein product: CASSLNRNTGELFF.

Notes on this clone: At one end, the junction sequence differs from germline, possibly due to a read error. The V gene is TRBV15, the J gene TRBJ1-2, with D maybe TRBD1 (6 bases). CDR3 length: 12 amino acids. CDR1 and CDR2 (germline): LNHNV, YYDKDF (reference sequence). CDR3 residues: CATSRSRTDFAF. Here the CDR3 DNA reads TGTGCCACCAGCAGATCTCGGACAGATTTCGCCTTC.

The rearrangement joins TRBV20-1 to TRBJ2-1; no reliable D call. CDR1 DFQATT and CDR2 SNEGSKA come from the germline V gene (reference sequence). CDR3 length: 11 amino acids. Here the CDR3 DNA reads TGCAGCAGCCAGGATTACAATGAGCAGTTCTTC. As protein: CSSQDYNEQFF.

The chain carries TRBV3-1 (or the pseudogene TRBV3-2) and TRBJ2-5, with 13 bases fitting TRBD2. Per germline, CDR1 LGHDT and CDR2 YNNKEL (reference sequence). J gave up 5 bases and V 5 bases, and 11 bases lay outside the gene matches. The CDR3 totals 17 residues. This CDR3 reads CASSWGLAGSSRETQYF. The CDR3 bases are TGTGCCAGCAGCTGGGGACTAGCGGGGTCCTCGAGGGAGACCCAGTACTTC.

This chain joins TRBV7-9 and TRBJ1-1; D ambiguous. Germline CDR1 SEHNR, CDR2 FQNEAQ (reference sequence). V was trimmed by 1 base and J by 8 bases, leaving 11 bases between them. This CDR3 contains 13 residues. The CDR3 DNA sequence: TGTGCCAGCAGCTTAGGGCATAGGAGCGAAGCTTTCTTT. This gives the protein CASSLGHRSEAFF.

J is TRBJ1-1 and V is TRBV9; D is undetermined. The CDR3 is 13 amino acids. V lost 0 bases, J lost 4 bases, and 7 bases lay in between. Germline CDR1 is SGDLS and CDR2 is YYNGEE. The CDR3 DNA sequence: TGTGCCAGCAGCGTAGGGCCCGCCACTGAAGCTTTCTTT. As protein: CASSVGPATEAFF.

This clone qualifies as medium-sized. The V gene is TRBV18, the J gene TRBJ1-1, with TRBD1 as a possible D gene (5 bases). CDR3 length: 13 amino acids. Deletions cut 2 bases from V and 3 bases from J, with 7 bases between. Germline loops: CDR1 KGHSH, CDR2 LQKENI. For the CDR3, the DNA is TGTGCCAGCTCACCAGGGGGGGACACTGAAGCTTTCTTT. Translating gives CASSPGGDTEAFF.

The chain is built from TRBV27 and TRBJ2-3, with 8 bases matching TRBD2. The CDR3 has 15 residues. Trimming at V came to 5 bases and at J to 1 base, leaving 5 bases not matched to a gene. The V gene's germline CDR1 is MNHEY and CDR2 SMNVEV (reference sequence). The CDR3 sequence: CASSPQAGGTDTQYF. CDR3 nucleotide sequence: TGTGCCAGCAGTCCACAAGCGGGGGGCACAGATACGCAGTATTTT.

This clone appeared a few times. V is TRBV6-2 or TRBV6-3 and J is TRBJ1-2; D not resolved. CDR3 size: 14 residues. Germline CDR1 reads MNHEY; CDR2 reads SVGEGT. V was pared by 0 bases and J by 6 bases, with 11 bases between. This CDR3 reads CASSYSKLRDGYTF. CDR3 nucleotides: TGTGCCAGCAGTTACTCGAAACTTCGGGATGGCTACACCTTC.

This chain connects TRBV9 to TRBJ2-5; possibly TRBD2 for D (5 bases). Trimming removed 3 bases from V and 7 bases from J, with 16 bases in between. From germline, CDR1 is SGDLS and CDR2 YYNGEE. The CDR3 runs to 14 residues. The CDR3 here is CASSEAGGTGTQYF. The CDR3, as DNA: TGTGCCAGCAGCGAAGCAGGAGGAACGGGGACCCAGTACTTC.

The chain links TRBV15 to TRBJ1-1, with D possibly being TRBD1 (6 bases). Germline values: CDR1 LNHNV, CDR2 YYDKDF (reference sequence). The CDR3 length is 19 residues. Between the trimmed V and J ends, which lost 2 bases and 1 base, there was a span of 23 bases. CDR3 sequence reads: CATSRLNGHLGQKNTEAFF. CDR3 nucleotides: TGTGCCACCAGCAGACTTAACGGGCACCTCGGACAGAAGAACACTGAAGCTTTCTTT.

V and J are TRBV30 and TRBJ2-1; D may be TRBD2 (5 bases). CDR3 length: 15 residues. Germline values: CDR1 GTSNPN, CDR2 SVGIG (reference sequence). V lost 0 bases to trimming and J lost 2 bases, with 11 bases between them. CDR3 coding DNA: TGTGCCTGGAGTGTACGGGGATCTGCCTACAATGAGCAGTTCTTC. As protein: CAWSVRGSAYNEQFF.

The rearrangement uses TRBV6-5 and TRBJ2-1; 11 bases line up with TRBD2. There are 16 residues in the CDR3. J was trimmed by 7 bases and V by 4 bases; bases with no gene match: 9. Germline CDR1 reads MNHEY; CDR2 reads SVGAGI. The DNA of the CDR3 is TGTGCCAGCAGTTCCTATAGCGGGGGGGCCGGGAATGAGCAGTTCTTC. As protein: CASSSYSGGAGNEQFF.

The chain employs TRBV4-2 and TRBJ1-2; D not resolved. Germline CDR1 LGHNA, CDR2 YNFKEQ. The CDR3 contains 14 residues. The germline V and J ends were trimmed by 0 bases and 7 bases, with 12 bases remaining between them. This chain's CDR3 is CASSQEGGVLGYTF. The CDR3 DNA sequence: TGTGCCAGCAGCCAAGAAGGCGGGGTTCTTGGCTACACCTTC.

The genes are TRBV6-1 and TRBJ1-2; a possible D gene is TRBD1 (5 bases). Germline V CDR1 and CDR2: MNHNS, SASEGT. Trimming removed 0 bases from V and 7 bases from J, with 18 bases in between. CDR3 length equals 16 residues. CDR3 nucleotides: TGTGCCAGCAGTGAAGCAGGGACTCTGTATTCGGGTGGCTACACCTTC. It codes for CASSEAGTLYSGGYTF.

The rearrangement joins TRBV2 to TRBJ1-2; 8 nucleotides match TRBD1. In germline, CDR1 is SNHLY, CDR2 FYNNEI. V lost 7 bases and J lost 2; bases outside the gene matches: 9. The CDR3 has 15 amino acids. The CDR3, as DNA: TGTGCCAGCACCGAGGGGGACAGGAGGAACTATGGCTACACCTTC. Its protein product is CASTEGDRRNYGYTF.

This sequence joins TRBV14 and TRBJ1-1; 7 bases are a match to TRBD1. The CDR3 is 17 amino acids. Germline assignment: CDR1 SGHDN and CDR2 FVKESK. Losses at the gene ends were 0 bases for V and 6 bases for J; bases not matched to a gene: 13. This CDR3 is CASSQDMGTGARAEAFF. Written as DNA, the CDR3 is TGTGCCAGCAGCCAAGATATGGGAACAGGGGCTAGAGCTGAAGCTTTCTTT. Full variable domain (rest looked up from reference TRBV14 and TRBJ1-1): EAGVTQFPSHSVIEKGQTVTLRCDPISGHDNLYWYRRVMGKEIKFLLHFVKESKQDESGMPNNRFLAERTGGTYSTLKVQPAELEDSGVYFCASSQDMGTGARAEAFFGQGTRLTVV.

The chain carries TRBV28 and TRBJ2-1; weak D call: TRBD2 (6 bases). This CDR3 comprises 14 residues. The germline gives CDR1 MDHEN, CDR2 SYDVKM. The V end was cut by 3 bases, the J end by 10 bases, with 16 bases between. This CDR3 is CASSLGGARGEQFF. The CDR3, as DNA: TGTGCCAGCAGTTTGGGGGGTGCAAGGGGAGAGCAGTTCTTC. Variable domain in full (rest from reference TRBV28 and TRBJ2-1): DVKVTQSSRYLVKRTGEKVFLECVQDMDHENMFWYRQDPGLGLRLIYFSYDVKMKEKGDIPEGYSVSREKKERFSLILESASTNQTSMYLCASSLGGARGEQFFGPGTRLTVL.

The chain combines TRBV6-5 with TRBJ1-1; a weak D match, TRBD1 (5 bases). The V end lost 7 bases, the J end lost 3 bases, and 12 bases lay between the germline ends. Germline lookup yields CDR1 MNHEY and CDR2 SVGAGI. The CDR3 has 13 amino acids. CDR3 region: CASTLGPHTEAFF. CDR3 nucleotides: TGTGCCAGCACCCTGGGGCCACACACTGAAGCTTTCTTT.

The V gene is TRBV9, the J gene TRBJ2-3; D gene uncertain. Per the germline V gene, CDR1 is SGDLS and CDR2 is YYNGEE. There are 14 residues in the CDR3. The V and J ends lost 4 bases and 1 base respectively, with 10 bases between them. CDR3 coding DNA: TGTGCCAGCAGCCCCCGACTGGGCACAGATACGCAGTATTTT. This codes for CASSPRLGTDTQYF.

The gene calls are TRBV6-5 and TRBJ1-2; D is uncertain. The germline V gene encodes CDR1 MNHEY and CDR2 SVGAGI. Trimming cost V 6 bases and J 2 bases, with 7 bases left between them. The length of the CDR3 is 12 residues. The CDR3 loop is CASRRPNYGYTF. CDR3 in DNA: TGTGCCAGCAGGCGGCCCAACTATGGCTACACCTTC.

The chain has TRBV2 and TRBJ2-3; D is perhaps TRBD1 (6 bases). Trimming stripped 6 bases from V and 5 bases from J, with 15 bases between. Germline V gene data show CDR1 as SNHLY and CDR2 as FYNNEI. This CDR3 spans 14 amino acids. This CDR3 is CASSATNREDTQYF. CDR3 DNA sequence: TGTGCCAGCAGCGCAACCAACAGGGAAGATACGCAGTATTTT. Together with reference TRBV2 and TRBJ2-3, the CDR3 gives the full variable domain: EPEVTQTPSHQVTQMGQEVILRCVPISNHLYFYWYRQILGQKVEFLVSFYNNEISEKSEIFDDQFSVERPDGSNFTLKIRSTKLEDSAMYFCASSATNREDTQYFGPGTRLTVL.

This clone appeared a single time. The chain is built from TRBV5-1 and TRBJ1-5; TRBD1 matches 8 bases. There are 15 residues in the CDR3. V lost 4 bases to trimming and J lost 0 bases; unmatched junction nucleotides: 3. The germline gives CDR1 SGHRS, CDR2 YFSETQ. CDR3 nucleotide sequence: TGCGCCAGCAGCCCGGGACAGGATAGCAATCAGCCCCAGCATTTT. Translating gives CASSPGQDSNQPQHF.